This TCR beta chain was recorded in a study of blood T cells in healthy people across ages. On the study more broadly: About one barcoded TCR beta cDNA was captured per two T cells. Overall study findings and caveats: Fewer expanded clones and more diversity marked long-lived versus aged donors. The unknown donor CMV status may have confounded expanded clonotype changes.

Using a J-beta primer mix together with a sample-barcoded 5' primer, a second PCR was run for roughly 7 to 12 cycles. In TCRdb, the 5' RACE reads were re-called with MiXCR into one record per CDR3 protein. The sample carries about 670,000 distinct CDR3 sequences, approximately 40% recorded once. On this clonotype itself: Its antigen is unidentified.

The CDR3 runs 13 residues. Germline V lookup: CDR1 LGHDT, CDR2 YNNKEL (reference sequence). Trimming removed 5 bases at V and 2 bases at J, with 10 bases between. The rearrangement uses TRBV3-1 and TRBJ2-7; tentative D call: TRBD2 (5 bases). The clonotype comes from an older man in good health. The sequenced sample consisted of blood. The CDR3 protein is CASSVTSPYEQYF. CDR3 DNA sequence: TGTGCCAGCAGCGTCACTAGTCCCTACGAGCAGTACTTC.